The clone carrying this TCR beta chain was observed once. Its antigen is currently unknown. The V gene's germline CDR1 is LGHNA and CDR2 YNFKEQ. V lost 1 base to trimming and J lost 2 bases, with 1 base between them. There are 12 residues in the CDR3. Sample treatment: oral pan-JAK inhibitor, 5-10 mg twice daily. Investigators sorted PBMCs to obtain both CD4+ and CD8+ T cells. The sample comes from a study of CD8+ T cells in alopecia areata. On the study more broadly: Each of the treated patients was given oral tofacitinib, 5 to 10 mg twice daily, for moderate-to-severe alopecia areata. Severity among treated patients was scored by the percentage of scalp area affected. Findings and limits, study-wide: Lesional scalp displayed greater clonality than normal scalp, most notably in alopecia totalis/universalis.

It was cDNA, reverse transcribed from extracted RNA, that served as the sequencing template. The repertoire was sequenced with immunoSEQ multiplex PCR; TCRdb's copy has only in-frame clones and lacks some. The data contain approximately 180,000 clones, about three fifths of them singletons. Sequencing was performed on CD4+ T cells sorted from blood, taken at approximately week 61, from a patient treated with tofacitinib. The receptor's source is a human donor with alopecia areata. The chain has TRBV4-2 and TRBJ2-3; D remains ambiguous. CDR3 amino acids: CASSQVTDTQYF. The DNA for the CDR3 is TGTGCCAGCAGCCAAGTCACAGATACGCAGTATTTT.